The 5 T cell receptor beta chains presented below share a single source sample, sequenced in a study of blood T cell repertoires in COVID-19. The table came from immunoSEQ multiplex PCR; TCRdb's copy has only in-frame clones and leaves some out. Altogether 150,000 to 200,000 clones are present, around 87% being singletons, with the ten largest covering roughly 2.5%. Sequencing input: peripheral blood. These receptors all come from a middle-aged man with active or convalescent COVID-19.

This clone has a single count. The chain carries TRBV15 and TRBJ1-6; D not resolved. The V end lost 5 bases, the J end lost 3 bases, and 29 bases lay between the germline ends. Germline CDR1 reads LNHNV; CDR2 reads YYDKDF (reference sequence). The CDR3 extends over 21 amino acids. This chain's CDR3 is CATSSSKGHGERPNYNSPLHF. DNA of the CDR3: TGTGCCACCAGCTCGAGTAAAGGGCACGGGGAACGACCAAACTATAATTCACCCCTCCACTTT.

This clone was recorded once. This chain links TRBV19 with TRBJ2-1, with TRBD2 matching 10 bases. CDR1 and CDR2 from the germline V gene are LNHDA and SQIVND (reference sequence). This CDR3 contains 18 residues. J lost 7 bases, V lost 2 bases, and 14 bases had no gene match. CDR3 region: CASSITLSSGGVSNEQFF. Here the CDR3 DNA reads TGTGCCAGTAGTATAACCCTCTCCAGCGGGGGGGTATCGAATGAGCAGTTCTTC.

This clone was observed a single time. J is TRBJ2-5 and V is TRBV12-5; 10 positions agree with TRBD2. Losses at the gene ends were 1 base for V and 5 bases for J; bases not matched to a gene: 7. From germline, CDR1 is LGHNT and CDR2 FRNRAP. There are 16 residues in the CDR3. This CDR3 is CASGLASGGFGETQYF. The CDR3 DNA reads as TGTGCTAGTGGTTTGGCTAGCGGGGGCTTCGGGGAGACCCAGTACTTC.

The chain links TRBV19 to TRBJ1-2; D unclear. The germline CDR1 and CDR2 sequences are LNHDA and SQIVND (reference sequence). The CDR3 has 14 residues. V was clipped by 10 bases and J by 7 bases, with 22 bases between them. The CDR3 DNA is TGTGCCACCCTGAGGGCGGCAAGATCCCCTGGCTACACCTTC. Translated, it gives CATLRAARSPGYTF.

This chain uses TRBV28 with TRBJ1-5; D possibly corresponds to TRBD1 (5 bases). Germline V lookup: CDR1 MDHEN, CDR2 SYDVKM. The CDR3 sequence is 15 residues long. The V and J ends lost 4 bases and 7 bases respectively, with 17 bases between them. The CDR3 is CASSYAGGTGQPQHF. DNA for the CDR3: TGTGCCAGCAGTTACGCCGGGGGGACTGGGCAGCCCCAGCATTTT.